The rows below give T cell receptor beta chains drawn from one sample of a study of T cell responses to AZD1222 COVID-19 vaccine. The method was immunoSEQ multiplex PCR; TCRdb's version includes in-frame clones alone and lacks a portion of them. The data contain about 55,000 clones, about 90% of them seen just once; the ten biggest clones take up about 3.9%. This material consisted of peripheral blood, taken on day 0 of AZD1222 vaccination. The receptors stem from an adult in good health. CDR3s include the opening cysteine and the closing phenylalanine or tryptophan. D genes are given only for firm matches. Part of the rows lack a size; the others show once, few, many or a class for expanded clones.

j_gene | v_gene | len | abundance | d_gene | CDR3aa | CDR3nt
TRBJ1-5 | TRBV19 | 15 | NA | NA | CASRNSQISNQPQHF | TGTGCCAGTAGGAACAGCCAGATCAGCAATCAGCCCCAGCATTTT
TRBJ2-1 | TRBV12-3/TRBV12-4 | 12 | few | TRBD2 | CATGGTYNEQFF | TGTGCGACCGGGGGGACCTACAATGAGCAGTTCTTC
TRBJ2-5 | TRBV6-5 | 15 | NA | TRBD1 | CASSYPGTGEETQYF | TGTGCCAGCAGTTATCCCGGGACAGGGGAAGAGACCCAGTACTTC
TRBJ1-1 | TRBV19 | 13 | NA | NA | CASSMGPGDEAFF | TGTGCCAGTAGCATGGGGCCAGGAGATGAAGCTTTCTTT
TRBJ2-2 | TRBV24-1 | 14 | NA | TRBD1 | CAIVGTGYDGELFF | TGTGCCATCGTTGGGACAGGCTACGACGGGGAGCTGTTTTTT
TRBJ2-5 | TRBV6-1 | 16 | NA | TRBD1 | CASSESAGTGIETQYF | TGTGCCAGCAGTGAATCCGCCGGGACAGGGATTGAGACCCAGTACTTC
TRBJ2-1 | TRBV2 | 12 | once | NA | CASTILASEQFF | TGTGCCAGCACAATCTTAGCTTCTGAGCAGTTCTTC
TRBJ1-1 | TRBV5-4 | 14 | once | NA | CASSTVSYNTEAFF | TGTGCCAGCAGCACCGTAAGCTATAACACTGAAGCTTTCTTT
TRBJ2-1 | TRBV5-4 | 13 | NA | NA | CASSFQLDNEQFF | TGTGCCAGCAGCTTCCAATTAGACAATGAGCAGTTCTTC
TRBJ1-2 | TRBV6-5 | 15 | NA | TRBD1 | CASSFPDRGLNGYTF | TGTGCCAGCAGCTTCCCTGACAGGGGGCTAAATGGCTACACCTTC
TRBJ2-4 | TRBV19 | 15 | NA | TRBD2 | CASGGRDLAKNIQYF | TGTGCCAGTGGGGGGAGGGATTTAGCCAAAAACATTCAGTACTTC
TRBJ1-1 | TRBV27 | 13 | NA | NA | CASSWDISTEAFF | TGTGCCAGCAGTTGGGACATATCAACTGAAGCTTTCTTT
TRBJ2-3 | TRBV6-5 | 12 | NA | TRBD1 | CASRDRADTQYF | TGTGCCAGCCGGGACAGGGCAGATACGCAGTATTTT
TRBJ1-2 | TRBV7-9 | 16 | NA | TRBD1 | CASSPRGGGTNYGYTF | TGTGCCAGCAGCCCTAGGGGAGGGGGCACTAACTATGGCTACACCTTC
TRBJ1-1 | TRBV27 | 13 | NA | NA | CASSLYQGTEAFF | TGTGCCAGCAGTTTATATCAGGGCACTGAAGCTTTCTTT
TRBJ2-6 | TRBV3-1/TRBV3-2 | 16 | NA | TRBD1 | CASSPAGGTGANVLTF | TGTGCCAGCAGCCCCGCAGGGGGTACCGGGGCCAACGTCCTGACTTTC
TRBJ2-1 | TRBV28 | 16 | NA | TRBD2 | CASSPPGLAVNNEQFF | TGTGCCAGCAGTCCCCCGGGGCTAGCGGTGAATAATGAGCAGTTCTTC
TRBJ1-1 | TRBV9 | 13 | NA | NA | CASSVGGTTEAFF | TGTGCCAGCAGCGTCGGGGGAACCACTGAAGCTTTCTTT
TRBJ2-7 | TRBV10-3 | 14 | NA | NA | CAISDLNYSYEQYF | TGTGCCATCAGTGACCTCAACTACTCCTACGAGCAGTACTTC
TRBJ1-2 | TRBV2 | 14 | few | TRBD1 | CASSGQGETDGYTF | TGTGCCAGCAGTGGACAGGGGGAAACGGATGGCTACACCTTC
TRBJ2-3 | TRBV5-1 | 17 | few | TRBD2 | CASSLDLAGPGTDTQYF | TGCGCCAGCAGCTTGGATCTAGCGGGGCCAGGCACAGATACGCAGTATTTT
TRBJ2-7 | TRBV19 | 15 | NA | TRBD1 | CASSIPGQGAYEQYF | TGTGCCAGTAGTATTCCGGGACAGGGCGCCTACGAGCAGTACTTC
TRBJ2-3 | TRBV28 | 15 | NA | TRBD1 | CASSSPGQGIDTQYF | TGTGCCAGCAGTTCTCCGGGACAGGGAATAGATACGCAGTATTTT
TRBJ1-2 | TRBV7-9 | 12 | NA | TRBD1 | CASSTTGQGYTF | TGTGCCAGCAGCACGACAGGGCAAGGCTACACCTTC
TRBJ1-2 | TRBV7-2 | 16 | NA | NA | CASSLSFSATNYGYTF | TGTGCCAGCAGCTTAAGCTTTTCAGCAACTAACTATGGCTACACCTTC
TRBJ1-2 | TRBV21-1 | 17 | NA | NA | CASSTPMERGADYGYTF | TGTGCCAGCAGCACCCCGATGGAAAGGGGGGCGGACTATGGCTACACCTTC
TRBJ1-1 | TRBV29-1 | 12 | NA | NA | CSGTEQNTEAFF | TGCAGCGGGACTGAACAGAACACTGAAGCTTTCTTT
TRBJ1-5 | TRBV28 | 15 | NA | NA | CASSSGGGVKQPQHF | TGTGCCAGCAGCTCCGGTGGGGGCGTGAAGCAGCCCCAGCATTTT
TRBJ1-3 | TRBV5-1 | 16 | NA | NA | CASSLDPPGTGNTIYF | TGCGCCAGCAGCTTGGACCCCCCAGGGACTGGAAACACCATATATTTT
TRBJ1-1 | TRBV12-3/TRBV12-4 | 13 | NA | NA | CASSLLGGTEAFF | TGTGCCAGCAGTTTACTGGGGGGCACTGAAGCTTTCTTT
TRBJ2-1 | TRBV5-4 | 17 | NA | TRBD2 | CASSLALAGAQYNEQFF | TGTGCCAGCAGCTTGGCACTAGCGGGGGCGCAATACAATGAGCAGTTCTTC
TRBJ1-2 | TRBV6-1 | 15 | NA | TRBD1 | CASSEAQSGGWGYTF | TGTGCCAGCAGTGAAGCGCAGTCAGGGGGCTGGGGCTACACCTTC
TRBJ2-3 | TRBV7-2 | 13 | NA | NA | CASSLKGFDTQYF | TGTGCCAGCAGCTTAAAAGGTTTTGATACGCAGTATTTT
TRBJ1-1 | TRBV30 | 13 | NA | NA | CAWSVQGNTEAFF | TGTGCCTGGAGTGTACAAGGGAACACTGAAGCTTTCTTT
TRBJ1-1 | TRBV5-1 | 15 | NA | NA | CASSSDLGFNTEAFF | TGCGCCAGCAGCTCTGACTTGGGGTTTAATACTGAAGCTTTCTTT
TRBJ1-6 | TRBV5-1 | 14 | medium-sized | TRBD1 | CASSLETGSSPLHF | TGCGCCAGCAGCTTGGAGACAGGGTCTTCACCCCTCCACTTT
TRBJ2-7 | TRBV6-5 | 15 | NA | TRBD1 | CASSYSGTGGREQYF | TGTGCCAGCAGTTACTCCGGGACAGGGGGTAGGGAGCAGTACTTC
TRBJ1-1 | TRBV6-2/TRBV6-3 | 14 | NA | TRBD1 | CASSLTGWNTEAFF | TGTGCCAGCAGTCTGACAGGGTGGAACACTGAAGCTTTCTTT
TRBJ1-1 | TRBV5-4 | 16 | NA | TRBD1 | CASSLGQGQMNTEAFF | TGTGCCAGCAGCCTAGGACAGGGCCAAATGAACACTGAAGCTTTCTTT
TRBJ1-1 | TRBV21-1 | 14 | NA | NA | CASSKNQMNTEAFF | TGTGCCAGCAGCAAGAATCAGATGAACACTGAAGCTTTCTTT
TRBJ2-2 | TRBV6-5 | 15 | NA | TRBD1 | CASSPGTANTGELFF | TGTGCCAGCAGCCCCGGGACAGCGAACACCGGGGAGCTGTTTTTT
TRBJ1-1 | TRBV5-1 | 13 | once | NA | CASSFGWGTEAFF | TGCGCCAGCAGCTTTGGGTGGGGGACTGAAGCTTTCTTT
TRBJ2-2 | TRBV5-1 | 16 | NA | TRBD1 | CASSLPATGVSGELFF | TGCGCCAGCAGCTTGCCCGCGACAGGGGTGTCCGGGGAGCTGTTTTTT
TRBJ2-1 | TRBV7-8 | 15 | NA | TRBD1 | CASSRDREAYNEQFF | TGTGCCAGCAGCCGGGACAGGGAGGCATACAATGAGCAGTTCTTC
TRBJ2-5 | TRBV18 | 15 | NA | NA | CASSPPDSLQETQYF | TGTGCCAGCTCACCACCAGATTCCCTGCAAGAGACCCAGTACTTC